The present T cell receptor (beta chain) was sequenced within a study of cytomegalovirus exposure and HLA in healthy donors. Study details: Under 90% of 300 to 450 genotyped donors fell in the Caucasian-associated ancestry cluster.

Whole-study results and caveats: Per a later analysis, 15,000 to 20,000 TCR beta sequences showed association with HLA alleles at 0.05 false discovery rate. Most TCR sequences were uncommon, yet certain public TCRs appeared in many donors. The study recorded fewer than 200 TCR beta chains that were cytomegalovirus-associated.

The CDR3 is 14 amino acids. V lost 4 bases and J 4 bases, leaving 11 bases between the germline ends. The V gene's germline CDR1 is LNHDA and CDR2 SQIVND (reference sequence). With regard to this clone: As yet, its antigen is unknown.

It was with 60 Vbeta and 13 Jbeta primers that the PCR ran. Repertoires were generated with immunoSEQ multiplex PCR, while TCRdb's copy carries only in-frame clones and drops some. The table has 110,000 to 150,000 clones, about 75% seen once. The sequencing sample was made of PBMCs. V gene TRBV19 combines with J gene TRBJ1-5; tentatively, D is TRBD1 (6 bases). This TCR came from a woman aged 25 to 39 in good health and CMV-seronegative. CDR3: CASSTADRNQPQHF. In DNA form, the CDR3 reads TGTGCCAGTAGTACCGCGGACAGAAATCAGCCCCAGCATTTT.